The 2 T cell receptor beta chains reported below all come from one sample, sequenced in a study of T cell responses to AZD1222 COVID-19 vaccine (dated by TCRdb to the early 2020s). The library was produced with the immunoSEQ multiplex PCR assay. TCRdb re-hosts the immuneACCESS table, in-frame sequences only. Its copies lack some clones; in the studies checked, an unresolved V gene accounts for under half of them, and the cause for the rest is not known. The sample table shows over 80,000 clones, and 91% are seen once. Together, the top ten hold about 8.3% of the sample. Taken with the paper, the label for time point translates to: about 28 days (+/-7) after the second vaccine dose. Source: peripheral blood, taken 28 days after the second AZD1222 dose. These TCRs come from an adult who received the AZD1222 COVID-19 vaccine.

The CDR3 DNA follows: TGTGCCAGCAGTACAGGGCCTGGAAACACCATATATTTT. It is translated as CASSTGPGNTIYF. V is TRBV11-2 and J is TRBJ1-3; maybe TRBD1 (6 bases). Trimming shortened V by 6 bases and J by 2 bases, and 8 bases separated the two germline ends. Germline V gene data show CDR1 as SGHAT and CDR2 as FQNNGV. The CDR3 extends over 13 amino acids.

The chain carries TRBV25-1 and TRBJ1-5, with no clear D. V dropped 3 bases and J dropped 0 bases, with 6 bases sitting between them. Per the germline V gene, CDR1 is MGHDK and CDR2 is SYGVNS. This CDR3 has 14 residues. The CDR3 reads CASSDDYSNQPQHF. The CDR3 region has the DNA TGTGCCAGCAGTGATGATTATAGCAATCAGCCCCAGCATTTT. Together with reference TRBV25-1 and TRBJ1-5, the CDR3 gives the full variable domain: EADIYQTPRYLVIGTGKKITLECSQTMGHDKMYWYQQDPGMELHLIHYSYGVNSTEKGDLSSESTVSRIRTEHFPLTLESARPSHTSQYLCASSDDYSNQPQHFGDGTRLSIL.